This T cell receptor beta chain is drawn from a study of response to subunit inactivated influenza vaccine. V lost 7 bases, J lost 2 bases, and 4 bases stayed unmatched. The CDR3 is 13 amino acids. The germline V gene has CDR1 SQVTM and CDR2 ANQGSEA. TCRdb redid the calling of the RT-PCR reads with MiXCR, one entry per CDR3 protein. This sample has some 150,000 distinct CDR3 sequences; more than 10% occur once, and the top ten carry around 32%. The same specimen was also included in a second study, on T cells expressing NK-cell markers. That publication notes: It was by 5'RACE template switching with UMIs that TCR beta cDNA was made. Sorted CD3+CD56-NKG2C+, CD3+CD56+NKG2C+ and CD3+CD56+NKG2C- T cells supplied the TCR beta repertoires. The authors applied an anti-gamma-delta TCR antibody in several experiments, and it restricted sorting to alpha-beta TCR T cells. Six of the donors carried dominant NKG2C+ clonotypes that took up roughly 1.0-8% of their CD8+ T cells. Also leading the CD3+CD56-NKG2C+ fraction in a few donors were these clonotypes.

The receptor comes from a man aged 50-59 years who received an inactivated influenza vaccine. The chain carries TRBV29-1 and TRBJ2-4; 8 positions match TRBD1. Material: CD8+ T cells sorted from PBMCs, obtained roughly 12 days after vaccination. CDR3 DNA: TGCAGCGCTTGGACAGGGACCAAAAACATTCAGTACTTC. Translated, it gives CSAWTGTKNIQYF. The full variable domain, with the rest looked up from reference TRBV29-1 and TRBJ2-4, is SAVISQKPSRDICQRGTSLTIQCQVDSQVTMMFWYRQQPGQSLTLIATANQGSEATYESGFVIDKFPISRPNLTFSTLTVSNMSPEDSSIYLCSAWTGTKNIQYFGAGTRLSVL.